Each of the 14 T cell receptor beta chains below was sequenced from the same sample in a study of CD4 and CD8 cells across lung adenocarcinoma regions. TCRdb analysed the PCR reads with MiXCR anew, one entry per CDR3 protein. The sample records about 18,000 distinct CDR3 sequences, about 50% being singletons. Sequencing input: CD8+ T cells from the margin of a lung tumor. The receptors were gathered from a male donor with lung adenocarcinoma. The CD4 and CD8 labels of this study may be unreliable.

The V gene is TRBV19, the J gene TRBJ2-1; 8 nucleotides agree with TRBD2. The CDR3 sequence is 15 residues long. Unmatched junction bases numbered 6, after V lost 4 bases and J lost 4 bases. CDR1 and CDR2 from the germline V gene are LNHDA and SQIVND (reference sequence). CDR3 coding DNA: TGTGCCAGTAGTACGAGCGGGAGTAGGTACAATGAGCAGTTCTTC. Translation gives CASSTSGSRYNEQFF.

Details on this clonotype: It may be a read error: a sequence one base away is much more abundant. V usage is TRBV6-1 and J usage is TRBJ2-1, with D perhaps TRBD1 or TRBD2 (5 bases each). Germline loops: CDR1 MNHNS, CDR2 SASEGT. The CDR3 extends over 14 amino acids. Trimming removed 6 bases at V and 10 bases at J, with 19 bases between. The CDR3 reads CASSPGTQVREQFF. The CDR3 DNA reads as TGTGCCAGCAGCCCCGGGACCCAAGTACGGGAGCAGTTCTTC.

By share, this clonotype counts as medium-sized (0.01 to 0.1%). The chain links TRBV12-3 or TRBV12-4 to TRBJ2-1; D possibly corresponds to TRBD1 (5 bases). V lost 5 bases and J lost 4, with 18 bases in between. The CDR3 runs 16 residues. The CDR3 sequence is CASSPDIGGIYNEQFF. The CDR3, as DNA: TGTGCCAGCAGTCCGGACATCGGCGGCATATACAATGAGCAGTTCTTC.

The V and J genes are TRBV3-1 and TRBJ2-1, with TRBD2 as a possible D gene (5 bases). The V gene lost 3 bases and the J gene lost 4 bases, with 10 bases spanning the gap. The CDR3 spans 14 residues. Germline loops: CDR1 LGHDT, CDR2 YNNKEL (reference sequence). This CDR3 reads CASSQIAPYNEQFF. The CDR3 bases are TGTGCCAGCAGCCAGATAGCGCCTTACAATGAGCAGTTCTTC.

The V call is TRBV4-1, the J call TRBJ2-1, with a possible D match to TRBD1 (5 bases). The end of the DNA aligns better with TRBJ2-5, so the J call may be wrong. The CDR3 sequence is 15 residues long. CDR1 is MGHRA and CDR2 is YSYEKL in the germline V gene. For the CDR3, the DNA is TGCGCCAGCAGCCACAACACAGGCCCCGGGGAGACCCAGTACTTC. It encodes CASSHNTGPGETQYF.

V gene TRBV7-2 combines with J gene TRBJ2-1; 10 bases align to TRBD2. This CDR3 region has 16 residues. CDR1 SGHTA and CDR2 FQGNSA come from the germline V gene. The V and J ends lost 3 bases and 7 bases, in that order; junction bases with no gene match: 9. The CDR3 bases are TGTGCCAGCAGCTTGCTAGCGGGAGTAGCCTTTAATGAGCAGTTCTTC. This translates into CASSLLAGVAFNEQFF.

This clonotype has just a few counts. Here the CDR3 reads CASSRTSGRYNEQFF. The CDR3 DNA follows: TGCGCCAGCAGCCGAACTAGCGGGAGATACAATGAGCAGTTCTTC. The chain employs TRBV4-1 and TRBJ2-1, with TRBD2 identical over 11 bases. V trimming: 4 bases; J trimming: 4 bases; junction bases outside the gene matches: 3. This CDR3 comprises 15 residues. Germline assignment: CDR1 MGHRA and CDR2 YSYEKL.

By its share, this clonotype is medium-sized (0.01 to 0.1%). This chain uses TRBV6-1 with TRBJ2-1, with D possibly being TRBD1 (6 bases). The better agreement between TRBJ2-7 and the DNA end casts doubt on the J call. The CDR3 is 14 residues long. The germline CDR1 and CDR2 sequences are MNHNS and SASEGT. CDR3 in DNA: TGTGCCAGCAGTGAGGTCGGGACACACTACGAGCAGTACTTC. Its translation: CASSEVGTHYEQYF.

Details on this clonotype: Its ends do not fully match the called genes, so a read error is possible. The V gene is TRBV6-1, the J gene TRBJ2-5, with TRBD1 matching over 8 bases. This CDR3 has 16 amino acids. Germline CDR1 and CDR2: MNHNS and SASEGT. The CDR3 bases are TGTGCCTGCAGTGGAGCCGGGACAGGTGTCGGGGATACCCAGTATTTC. Residues: CACSGAGTGVGDTQYF.

The chain links TRBV7-3 to TRBJ2-3; maybe TRBD1 (5 bases). The end of the DNA fits TRBJ2-7 better, so the J call may be wrong. Germline CDR1 is SGHTA and CDR2 is FQGTGA. The CDR3 contains 15 residues. The CDR3 sequence: CASSLGPRATDTQYF. The CDR3 nucleotides read TGTGCCAGCAGCTTGGGGCCTCGGGCCACAGATACGCAGTACTTC.

For this clonotype: One junction end disagrees with the germline gene, perhaps due to a read error. V is TRBV10-1 and J is TRBJ2-3, with 8 bases aligning to TRBD1. The end of the DNA aligns better with TRBJ2-7, so the J call may be wrong. In germline, CDR1 is WNHNN, CDR2 SYGVQD (reference sequence). This CDR3 is built from 14 residues. The CDR3 coding sequence is TGCGCCGGCAGGGGGCTGGGGGGCGAAGATACGCAGTACTTC. This gives the protein CAGRGLGGEDTQYF.

The chain uses TRBV7-8 and TRBJ1-5, with TRBD1 matching over 7 bases. Germline CDR1 is SGHVS and CDR2 is FQNEAQ. The ends lost 0 bases at V and 6 bases at J; junction bases unmatched: 2. The CDR3 has 14 residues. DNA of the CDR3: TGTGCCAGCAGCTTAGCAGGGGGCAGTCAGCCCCAGCATTTT. Its protein product is CASSLAGGSQPQHF.

This clonotype was seen many times. This chain links TRBV6-1 with TRBJ1-4; TRBD1 matches at 7 bases. Germline V lookup: CDR1 MNHNS, CDR2 SASEGT. This CDR3 comprises 18 residues. V gave up 8 bases and J gave up 8 bases; unmatched junction bases: 23. The CDR3 DNA reads as TGTGCCAGCCAAACGGGGACAGCTCACCAAGTATCCAGAGAAAAACTGTTTTTT. Protein product: CASQTGTAHQVSREKLFF.

The rearrangement joins TRBV20-1 to TRBJ2-5; perhaps D is TRBD1 or TRBD2 (6 bases each). This CDR3 has 12 residues. Germline-derived CDR1 and CDR2 are DFQATT and SNEGSKA (reference sequence). V lost 3 bases to trimming and J lost 4 bases, with 9 bases between them. CDR3 sequence (DNA): TGCAGTGCTAGCGGGGGCAGAGAGACCCAGTACTTC. Its protein product is CSASGGRETQYF.